These 14 T cell receptor beta chains were all obtained from the same sample, sequenced in a study of cytomegalovirus exposure and HLA in healthy donors. The primer mix had 60 Vbeta and 13 Jbeta primers. Generated by immunoSEQ multiplex PCR, the TCRdb table keeps only in-frame clones and is missing some. This listing includes around 100,000 clones. The sequenced sample was PBMCs. These receptors all come from a man between 50 and 59 years old in good health and CMV-seronegative.

The rearrangement uses TRBV27 and TRBJ2-2, with D tentatively TRBD2 (5 bases). This CDR3 is 15 amino acids long. The germline V and J ends were trimmed by 4 bases and 3 bases, with 12 bases remaining between them. The germline CDR1 and CDR2 sequences are MNHEY and SMNVEV (reference sequence). The DNA of the CDR3 is TGTGCCAGCAGTTCTCGAGGAGGTTACACCGGGGAGCTGTTTTTT. Amino acid sequence: CASSSRGGYTGELFF.

The genes are TRBV7-9 and TRBJ2-2; TRBD2 agrees at 7 bases. Germline CDR1 is SEHNR and CDR2 is FQNEAQ (reference sequence). This CDR3 spans 15 amino acids. V lost 6 bases, J lost 5 bases, and 9 bases stayed unmatched. The CDR3 sequence: CASSWDYQITGELFF. DNA for the CDR3: TGTGCCAGCAGTTGGGACTATCAGATTACCGGGGAGCTGTTTTTT.

This chain joins TRBV18 and TRBJ2-7; D gene ambiguous. The CDR3 length is 12 residues. Trimming stripped 3 bases from V and 4 bases from J, with 7 bases between. Germline V gene lookup returns CDR1 KGHSH and CDR2 LQKENI. The CDR3: CASSPVGYEQYF. In DNA form, the CDR3 reads TGTGCCAGCTCACCGGTCGGGTACGAGCAGTACTTC.

This chain connects TRBV10-3 to TRBJ1-2; TRBD1 might be the D (6 bases). V gave up 3 bases and J gave up 7 bases, with 18 bases separating them. The germline CDR1 and CDR2 sequences are ENHRY and SYGVKD. There are 15 residues in the CDR3. The DNA of the CDR3 is TGTGCCATCAGTGACCTGAGGCAGGGGATGGTTGGCTACACCTTC. As protein: CAISDLRQGMVGYTF.

The rearrangement links TRBV4-3 to TRBJ1-6; D uncertain. The V and J ends lost 1 base and 10 bases respectively, with 11 bases between them. Germline V gene sequence: CDR1 LGHNA, CDR2 YSLEER. CDR3 length: 14 amino acids. CDR3 sequence: CASSQGQWQSPLHF. The CDR3 bases are TGCGCCAGCAGCCAAGGGCAGTGGCAATCACCCCTCCACTTT.

J is TRBJ2-3 and V is TRBV2; TRBD2 matches at 9 bases. The germline V gene encodes CDR1 SNHLY and CDR2 FYNNEI. CDR3 length: 14 amino acids. J gave up 3 bases and V 10 bases, and 8 bases lay outside the gene matches. The CDR3 loop is CATALAGVTDTQYF. The CDR3 DNA follows: TGTGCCACCGCCTTAGCGGGAGTAACAGATACGCAGTATTTT. Supplemented by reference TRBV2 and TRBJ2-3, the full variable domain reads EPEVTQTPSHQVTQMGQEVILRCVPISNHLYFYWYRQILGQKVEFLVSFYNNEISEKSEIFDDQFSVERPDGSNFTLKIRSTKLEDSAMYFCATALAGVTDTQYFGPGTRLTVL.

The chain links TRBV6-1 to TRBJ2-1, with 9 bases that match TRBD1. J was trimmed by 11 bases and V by 5 bases; bases with no gene match: 4. The length of the CDR3 is 12 residues. In germline, CDR1 is MNHNS, CDR2 SASEGT. DNA for the CDR3: TGTGCCAGCAGTAGGGACAGGGAAAAGCAGTTCTTC. The encoded protein is CASSRDREKQFF.

The chain carries TRBV7-2 and TRBJ2-7; D is possibly TRBD1 (5 bases). V was trimmed by 1 base and J by 6 bases, leaving 10 bases between them. CDR1 SGHTA and CDR2 FQGNSA come from the germline V gene. The CDR3 has 13 amino acids. The chain's CDR3 is CASSLGRVGEQYF. The CDR3 DNA is TGTGCCAGCAGCTTAGGCAGGGTTGGCGAGCAGTACTTC.

V and J are TRBV4-1 and TRBJ2-1, with a weak D call TRBD1 (5 bases). The V and J ends lost 1 base and 3 bases respectively, with 13 bases between them. Per the germline V gene, CDR1 is MGHRA and CDR2 is YSYEKL. This CDR3 region has 16 residues. CDR3 amino acids: CASSQGGGRRYNEQFF. CDR3 coding DNA: TGCGCCAGCAGCCAAGGGGGCGGACGACGCTACAATGAGCAGTTCTTC.

The V gene is TRBV10-3, the J gene TRBJ1-1; D possibly corresponds to TRBD1 (5 bases). CDR1 is ENHRY and CDR2 is SYGVKD in the germline V gene. The ends were cut back, 6 bases at V and 0 bases at J, with 14 bases in the middle. The length of the CDR3 is 15 residues. CDR3: CAIRRGGPLNTEAFF. DNA for the CDR3: TGTGCCATCAGGCGGGGGGGACCTTTGAACACTGAAGCTTTCTTT.

The genes are TRBV5-1 and TRBJ1-1; 11 nucleotides agree with TRBD1. J gave up 3 bases and V 4 bases, and 5 bases lay outside the gene matches. The CDR3 is 15 amino acids. Germline V gene data show CDR1 as SGHRS and CDR2 as YFSETQ. CDR3 residues: CASSPGQGAHTEAFF. CDR3 DNA sequence: TGCGCCAGCAGCCCAGGACAGGGGGCCCACACTGAAGCTTTCTTT.

The genes are TRBV18 and TRBJ2-5; TRBD1 matches at 8 bases. This CDR3 contains 15 residues. Per germline, CDR1 KGHSH and CDR2 LQKENI. V gave up 5 bases and J gave up 5 bases; unmatched junction bases: 10. The CDR3 loop is CASSTYGQGRETQYF. In DNA, the CDR3 is TGTGCCAGCTCAACCTATGGACAGGGCAGGGAGACCCAGTACTTC.

V is TRBV6-6 and J is TRBJ2-5, with TRBD1 matching 9 bases. This CDR3 is 15 amino acids long. V was clipped by 2 bases and J by 5 bases; unmatched bases: 6. The germline V gene has CDR1 MNHNY and CDR2 SVGAGI (reference sequence). CDR3 coding DNA: TGTGCCAGCAGTTACCCTGGGACAGGGAGGGAGACCCAGTACTTC. Its translation: CASSYPGTGRETQYF.

The rearrangement links TRBV5-8 to TRBJ2-5; D unresolved. With the DNA end fitting TRBJ2-7 better, the J assignment may be wrong. Germline V CDR1 and CDR2: SGHTS, YDEGEE. The CDR3 totals 14 residues. CDR3 amino acids: CASSLVLSSYEQYF. CDR3 bases: TGTGCCAGCAGCTTGGTCCTGAGCTCCTACGAGCAGTACTTC.